The subject of this entry is one T cell receptor beta chain. The sample is drawn from a study of blood T cell repertoires in COVID-19. Authors' methods: Reference gene primer amplification in the assay estimated nucleated cell counts. TCRdb's copy holds only in-frame clones and misses some; the assay was immunoSEQ multiplex PCR. V, J and clone size are those of that table, while D and trimming were read from the DNA. The table lists about 120,000 clones, roughly 85% of them singletons. V lost 3 bases, J lost 0 bases, and 7 bases stayed unmatched. CDR3 length: 16 amino acids. Germline values: CDR1 SEHNR, CDR2 FQNEAQ (reference sequence).

Material: peripheral blood. The rearrangement links TRBV7-9 to TRBJ2-5, with 7 bases matching TRBD1. The TCR was taken from a man aged 80 or over with active or convalescent COVID-19. The CDR3 reads CASSLNRGRYQETQYF. CDR3 nucleotides: TGTGCCAGCAGCTTGAACAGGGGAAGGTACCAAGAGACCCAGTACTTC.